This T cell receptor beta chain was recovered during a study of cytomegalovirus exposure and HLA in healthy donors. Study-level information: Approximately 85 million unique TCRs from HLA-typed donors were held in an early data release.

Germline loops: CDR1 SGDLS, CDR2 YYNGEE. The CDR3 sequence is 15 residues long. Trimming left V 3 bases short and J 2 bases short, with 9 bases between. General study results and limits: Roughly even sequencing depth across donors was the assumption behind the presence/absence analyses. A later analysis associated 16,951 TCR beta sequences with HLA alleles at a 0.05 false discovery rate.

PCR primers comprised 60 Vbeta and 13 Jbeta primers. Only in-frame clones appear in the TCRdb table, and some are missing; sequencing was by immunoSEQ multiplex PCR. The profile shows 150,000 to 200,000 clones, roughly 67% of them singletons. As for this clone: Its antigen remains unidentified.

The TCR was taken from a woman aged 18-35 years in good health and CMV-seropositive. Sequenced input: PBMCs. The chain links TRBV9 to TRBJ2-6, with a possible D match to TRBD2 (5 bases). CDR3 coding DNA: TGTGCCAGCAGCGATACCGGGGCTGGGGCCAACGTCCTGACTTTC. It is translated as CASSDTGAGANVLTF.